The rows below give T cell receptor beta chains drawn from one sample of a study of T cell responses to AZD1222 COVID-19 vaccine. TCRdb's table, derived via immunoSEQ multiplex PCR, lists solely in-frame clones and lacks some. In the table there are roughly 40,000 clones, less than 95% of which are singletons. The sequences come from peripheral blood, collected 28 days after the second AZD1222 dose. Every receptor here comes from an adult who received the AZD1222 COVID-19 vaccine. CDR3s include the opening cysteine and the closing phenylalanine or tryptophan. Each record gives: D gene, CDR3 length, J gene, V gene, clone size, CDR3 DNA, CDR3 protein. D genes are given only for firm matches. Size is omitted from some rows. Given values are once, few, many or a class for expanded clones.

-	13	TRBJ2-2	TRBV21-1	-	TGTGCCAGACCAAACAGCATCACCGGGGAGCTGTTTTTT	CARPNSITGELFF
TRBD1	14	TRBJ2-7	TRBV11-3	-	TGTGCCAGCAGCACCGGGACAGGATCTCTCGAGCAGTACTTC	CASSTGTGSLEQYF
-	20	TRBJ2-7	TRBV24-1	once	TGTGCCACCAGTGATTCTTCCCCTATCGCCAGGGGAAGTGTATCCTACGAGCAGTACTTC	CATSDSSPIARGSVSYEQYF
TRBD1	13	TRBJ1-5	TRBV6-5	-	TGTGCCAGCAGCGACAGGGGGATCCAGCCCCAGCATTTT	CASSDRGIQPQHF
-	13	TRBJ1-1	TRBV5-1	-	TGCGCCAGCAGCTTGGCAGGGTGGACTGAAGCTTTCTTT	CASSLAGWTEAFF
-	13	TRBJ1-5	TRBV12-3/TRBV12-4	-	TGTGCCAGCAGTTTAATCGAGAATCAGCCCCAGCATTTT	CASSLIENQPQHF
-	13	TRBJ1-1	TRBV11-2	-	TGTGCCAGCAGCCCCGGAAGGGACGGTGAAGCTTTCTTT	CASSPGRDGEAFF
-	15	TRBJ2-7	TRBV4-1	-	TGCGCCAGCAGCCAGGGCGACAGGAACTCCTACGAGCAGTACTTC	CASSQGDRNSYEQYF
-	13	TRBJ2-2	TRBV7-2	-	TGTGCCAGCAGACCTGGGAACACCGGGGAGCTGTTTTTT	CASRPGNTGELFF
TRBD2	15	TRBJ2-1	TRBV30	-	TGTGCCTGGAGTGCTCGGGGGGGCGTGGGGAGTGAGCAGTTCTTC	CAWSARGGVGSEQFF
-	14	TRBJ1-2	TRBV4-3	-	TGCGCCAGCAGCCAAGTAGGCGGGAACTATGGCTACACCTTC	CASSQVGGNYGYTF
-	15	TRBJ2-5	TRBV30	-	TGTGCCTGGAGTGTACGGGGTGTTGGTTTGGAGACCCAGTACTTC	CAWSVRGVGLETQYF
-	15	TRBJ2-1	TRBV5-1	-	TGCGCCAGCAGCCCGGGGGAAGCCATGGGGAATGAGCAGTTCTTC	CASSPGEAMGNEQFF
TRBD1	15	TRBJ2-2	TRBV15	-	TGTGCCACCAGCCCTATGGGACAGGGGGACGGGGAGCTGTTTTTT	CATSPMGQGDGELFF
-	15	TRBJ1-4	TRBV7-9	-	TGTGCCAGCAGCCTGAGGCCAGTTTTCGATGAAAAACTGTTTTTT	CASSLRPVFDEKLFF
TRBD2	15	TRBJ2-1	TRBV19	-	TGTGCCAGTAAATCGGGGAGGGGCTCCTACAATGAGCAGTTCTTC	CASKSGRGSYNEQFF
-	17	TRBJ1-6	TRBV10-3	-	TGTGCCATCAGTGAGTCGAGTAGTAGCCAGGGTAGTTCACCCCTCCACTTT	CAISESSSSQGSSPLHF
-	18	TRBJ2-5	TRBV21-1	-	TGTGCCAGCAGCAAAGCTTTGGCAGTCCTAGCGGGGGAAGAGACCCAGTACTTC	CASSKALAVLAGEETQYF
TRBD2	13	TRBJ2-5	TRBV19	-	TGTGCCAGCGGGGGGGTCTACCAAGAGACCCAGTACTTC	CASGGVYQETQYF
TRBD2	14	TRBJ2-7	TRBV5-1	-	TGCGCCAGCAGCTTGTCGGGGGGATCCTACGAGCAGTACTTC	CASSLSGGSYEQYF
TRBD2	13	TRBJ2-1	TRBV3-1/TRBV3-2	once	TGTGCCGCCGGCGGCGGGGGGCGTGTTGAGCAGTTCTTC	CAAGGGGRVEQFF
TRBD2	15	TRBJ2-6	TRBV7-2	once	TGTGCCGCGGGGGACCCGAGCTCTGGGGCCAACGTCCTGACTTTC	CAAGDPSSGANVLTF
-	13	TRBJ1-2	TRBV5-5	-	TGTGCCAGCAGCAAAGACGGGGGGGACGGTTCGTTCTTC	CASSKDGGDGSFF
TRBD1	16	TRBJ1-2	TRBV19	-	TGTGCCAGTAGGGTAAGGGGGACAGCCGCTAACTATGGCTACACCTTC	CASRVRGTAANYGYTF
TRBD1	13	TRBJ2-1	TRBV30	-	TGTGCCGCCCCGGGACAGGGTTTGAATGAGCAGTTCTTC	CAAPGQGLNEQFF
TRBD1	14	TRBJ1-1	TRBV6-2/TRBV6-3	-	TGTGCCAGCAGTTCGACAGGGTTGAACACTGAAGCTTTCTTT	CASSSTGLNTEAFF
-	17	TRBJ2-5	TRBV12-2	once	TGTGCAAGTCGCTTAGCGAATACAGGGGGATCCCAAGAGACCCAGTACTTC	CASRLANTGGSQETQYF
-	14	TRBJ2-7	TRBV5-8	once	TGTGCCAGCAGCTTTAGTGGACAAAAGGGCGAGCAGTACTTC	CASSFSGQKGEQYF